This T cell receptor beta chain was captured by sequencing in a study of control samples from healthy donors and cancer patients. Generated by immunoSEQ multiplex PCR, the TCRdb table keeps only in-frame clones and is missing some. This sample has about 18,000 clones, with around four fifths found just once. The TCR originated in a woman between 70 and 85 years old with lung cancer. The sample consisted of PBMCs.

The CDR3 region is CASSSQGTFSPLHF. DNA of the CDR3: TGTGCCAGCAGCTCTCAGGGTACTTTTTCACCCCTCCACTTT. The V and J genes are TRBV7-6 and TRBJ1-6; TRBD1 might be the D (5 bases). Germline CDR1 and CDR2: SGHVS and FNYEAQ. The CDR3 has 14 residues. The V and J ends lost 4 bases and 9 bases respectively, with 13 bases between them.